Below, one TCR beta chain is given with its context. This table comes from immunoSEQ multiplex PCR, and its TCRdb copy is limited to in-frame clones, with some not included. The profile covers 500,000 to 750,000 clones, with over 75% appearing a single time and around 0.0099% taken by the ten largest. The source of the sample is a study of shared T cell receptors in the human thymus. V was cut by 3 bases and J by 4 bases, with 7 bases left in between. The germline V gene encodes CDR1 KGHSH and CDR2 LQKENI. This CDR3 has 12 residues. These data were also filed under a second study, of human thymus T cells. As reported in that work: Samples came from healthy Finnish infants during open corrective cardiac surgery. Thymus specimens were resections from corrective heart surgery. Thymic and blood repertoires appeared to display a bias in their usage of V and J genes. Related research reported highly overlapping thymic repertoires among unrelated individuals.

V usage is TRBV18 and J usage is TRBJ2-7; the D is unclear. The sample was thymocytes. The source is a boy younger than two with a congenital heart defect. DNA of the CDR3: TGTGCCAGCTCACCCCTCCTGTACGAGCAGTACTTC. Its protein is CASSPLLYEQYF. Using reference TRBV18 and TRBJ2-7 for the parts outside the CDR3, the full variable domain is NAGVMQNPRHLVRRRGQEARLRCSPMKGHSHVYWYRQLPEEGLKFMVYLQKENIIDESGMPKERFSAEFPKEGPSILRIQQVVRGDSAAYFCASSPLLYEQYFGPGTRLTVT.